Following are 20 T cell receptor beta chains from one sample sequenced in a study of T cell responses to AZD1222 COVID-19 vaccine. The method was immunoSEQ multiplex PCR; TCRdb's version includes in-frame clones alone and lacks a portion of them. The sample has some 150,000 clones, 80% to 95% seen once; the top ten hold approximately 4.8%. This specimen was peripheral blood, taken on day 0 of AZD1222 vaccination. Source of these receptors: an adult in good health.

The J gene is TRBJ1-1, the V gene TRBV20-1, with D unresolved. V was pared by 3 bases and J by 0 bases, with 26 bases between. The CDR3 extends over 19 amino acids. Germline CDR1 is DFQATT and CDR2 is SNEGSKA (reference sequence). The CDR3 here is CSASGYTVQAPELNTEAFF. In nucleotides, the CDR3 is TGCAGTGCTAGTGGGTATACCGTCCAGGCCCCCGAGTTGAACACTGAAGCTTTCTTT.

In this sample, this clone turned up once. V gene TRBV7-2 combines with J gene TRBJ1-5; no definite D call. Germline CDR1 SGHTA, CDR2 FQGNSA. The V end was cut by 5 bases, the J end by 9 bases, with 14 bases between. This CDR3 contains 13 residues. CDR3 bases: TGTGCCAGCAGCCGGGATGCCCGAGGGCCCCAGCATTTT. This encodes CASSRDARGPQHF.

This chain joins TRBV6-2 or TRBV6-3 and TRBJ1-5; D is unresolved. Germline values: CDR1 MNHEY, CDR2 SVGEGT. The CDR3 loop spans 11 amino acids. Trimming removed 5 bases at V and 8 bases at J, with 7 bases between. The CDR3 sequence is CASSDGEPQHF. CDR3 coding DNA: TGTGCCAGCAGTGACGGTGAGCCCCAGCATTTT.

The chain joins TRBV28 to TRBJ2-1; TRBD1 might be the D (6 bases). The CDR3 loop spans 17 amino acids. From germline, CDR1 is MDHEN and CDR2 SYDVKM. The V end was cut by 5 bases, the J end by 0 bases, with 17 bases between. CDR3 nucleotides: TGTGCCAGCAGTCCCTCGGACAGCCCCATCTCCTACAATGAGCAGTTCTTC. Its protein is CASSPSDSPISYNEQFF.

Here the CDR3 reads CASSKQQFGSEQYF. Here the CDR3 DNA reads TGTGCCAGCAGCAAACAACAATTTGGGAGCGAGCAGTACTTC. The rearrangement joins TRBV21-1 to TRBJ2-7; the table's D call TRBD2 went unverified against the DNA. TRBV21-1 is a pseudogene. There are 14 residues in the CDR3.

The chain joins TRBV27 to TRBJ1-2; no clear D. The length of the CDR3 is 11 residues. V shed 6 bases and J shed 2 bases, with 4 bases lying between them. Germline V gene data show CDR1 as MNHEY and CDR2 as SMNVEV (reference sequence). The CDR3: CASRDNYGYTF. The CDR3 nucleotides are TGTGCCAGCAGAGACAACTATGGCTACACCTTC.

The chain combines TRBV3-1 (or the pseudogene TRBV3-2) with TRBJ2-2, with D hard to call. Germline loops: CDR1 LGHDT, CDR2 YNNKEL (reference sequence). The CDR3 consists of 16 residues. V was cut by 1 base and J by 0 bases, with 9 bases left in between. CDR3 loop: CASSQGGRSNTGELFF. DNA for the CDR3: TGTGCCAGCAGCCAAGGGGGTCGATCGAACACCGGGGAGCTGTTTTTT.

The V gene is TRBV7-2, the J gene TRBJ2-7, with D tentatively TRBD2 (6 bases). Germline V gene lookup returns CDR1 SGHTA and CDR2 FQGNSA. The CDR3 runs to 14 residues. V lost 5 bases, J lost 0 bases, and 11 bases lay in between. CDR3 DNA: TGTGCCAGCAGCCCGACTAGGGTCTCCTACGAGCAGTACTTC. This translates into CASSPTRVSYEQYF.

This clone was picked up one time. The CDR3 DNA reads TGTGCCAACCGGGCCCCCCTAGGGGAGCAGTTCTTC. Amino acid sequence: CANRAPLGEQFF. The chain has TRBV6-5 and TRBJ2-1; no clear D gene. The V end lost 10 bases, the J end lost 10 bases, and 17 bases lay between the germline ends. This CDR3 has 12 residues. CDR1 is MNHEY and CDR2 is SVGAGI in the germline V gene.

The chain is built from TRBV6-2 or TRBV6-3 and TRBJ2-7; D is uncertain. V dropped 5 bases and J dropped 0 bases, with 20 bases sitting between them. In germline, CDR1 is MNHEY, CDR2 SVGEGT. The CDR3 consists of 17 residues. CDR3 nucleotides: TGTGCCAGCAGTCAGCAAACGGCACTGTTAAGCTCCTACGAGCAGTACTTC. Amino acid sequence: CASSQQTALLSSYEQYF.

The DNA of the CDR3 is TGTGCCAGCAGCGACTGGGGGGGCTCTGGAAACACCATATATTTT. It codes for CASSDWGGSGNTIYF. V is TRBV7-8 and J is TRBJ1-3; perhaps TRBD1 as D (5 bases). Germline V gives CDR1 SGHVS, CDR2 FQNEAQ. Trimming removed 5 bases from V and 0 bases from J, with 11 bases in between. CDR3 length: 15 amino acids. Full variable domain (remainder filled in from reference TRBV7-8 and TRBJ1-3): GAGVSQSPRYKVAKRGQDVALRCDPISGHVSLFWYQQALGQGPEFLTYFQNEAQLDKSGLPSDRFFAERPEGSVSTLKIQRTQQEDSAVYLCASSDWGGSGNTIYFGEGSWLTVV.

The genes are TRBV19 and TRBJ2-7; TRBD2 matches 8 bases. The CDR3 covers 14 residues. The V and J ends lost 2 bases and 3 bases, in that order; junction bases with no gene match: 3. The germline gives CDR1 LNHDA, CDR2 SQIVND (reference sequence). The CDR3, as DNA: TGTGCCAGTAGTATAACTAGCGGAAACTACGAGCAGTACTTC. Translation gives CASSITSGNYEQYF.

CDR3 coding DNA: TGTGCCAGCAGCTTACCGGGACTAGCGGTAGAGCAGTACTTC. Translating it yields CASSLPGLAVEQYF. This chain uses TRBV5-4 with TRBJ2-7; 11 bases align to TRBD2. J lost 7 bases, V lost 2 bases, and 5 bases had no gene match. Germline V gene lookup returns CDR1 SGHNT and CDR2 YYREEE (reference sequence). The CDR3 has 14 amino acids.

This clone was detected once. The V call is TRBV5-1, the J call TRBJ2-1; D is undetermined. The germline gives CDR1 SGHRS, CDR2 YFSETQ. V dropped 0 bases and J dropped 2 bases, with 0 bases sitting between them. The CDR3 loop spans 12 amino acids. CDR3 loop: CASSLAYNEQFF. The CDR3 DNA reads TGCGCCAGCAGCTTGGCCTACAATGAGCAGTTCTTC.

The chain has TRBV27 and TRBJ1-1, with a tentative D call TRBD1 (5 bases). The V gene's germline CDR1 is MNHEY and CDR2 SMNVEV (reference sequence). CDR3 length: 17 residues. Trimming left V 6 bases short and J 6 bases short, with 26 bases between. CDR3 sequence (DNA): TGTGCCAGCAGGGACCTGGGACCTCGAAAGTACAACTCTGAAGCTTTCTTT. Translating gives CASRDLGPRKYNSEAFF.

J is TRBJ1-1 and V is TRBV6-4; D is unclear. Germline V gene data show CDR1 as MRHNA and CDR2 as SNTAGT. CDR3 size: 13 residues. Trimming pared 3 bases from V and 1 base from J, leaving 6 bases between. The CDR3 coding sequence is TGTGCCAGCAGTGATTCACCGAACACTGAAGCTTTCTTT. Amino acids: CASSDSPNTEAFF.

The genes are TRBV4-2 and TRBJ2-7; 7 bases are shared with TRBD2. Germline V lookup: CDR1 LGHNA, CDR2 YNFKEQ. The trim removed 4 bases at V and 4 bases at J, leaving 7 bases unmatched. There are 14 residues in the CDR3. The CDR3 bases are TGTGCCAGCAGCCGGGGGGGAACAGAATACGAGCAGTACTTC. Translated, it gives CASSRGGTEYEQYF.

CDR3 region: CASSYGGQGFSGNTIYF. The CDR3 DNA sequence: TGTGCCAGCAGTTACGGTGGACAGGGCTTCTCTGGAAACACCATATATTTT. V usage is TRBV6-2 or TRBV6-3 and J usage is TRBJ1-3; 8 bases align to TRBD1. The ends lost 2 bases at V and 0 bases at J; junction bases unmatched: 6. The CDR3 spans 17 residues. Germline assignment: CDR1 MNHEY and CDR2 SVGEGT.

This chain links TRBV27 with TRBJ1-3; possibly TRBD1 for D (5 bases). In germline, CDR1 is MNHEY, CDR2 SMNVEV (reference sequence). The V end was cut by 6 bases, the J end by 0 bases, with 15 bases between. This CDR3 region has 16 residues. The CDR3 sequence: CASSSGGGYSGNTIYF. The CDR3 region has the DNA TGTGCCAGCAGCTCCGGCGGGGGATACTCTGGAAACACCATATATTTT.

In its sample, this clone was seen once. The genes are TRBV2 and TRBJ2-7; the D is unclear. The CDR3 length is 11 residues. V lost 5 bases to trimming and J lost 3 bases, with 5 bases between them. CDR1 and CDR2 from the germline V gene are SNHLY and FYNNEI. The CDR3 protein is CASSNFYEQYF. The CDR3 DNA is TGTGCCAGCAGTAATTTCTACGAGCAGTACTTC.